This T cell receptor (beta chain) emerged from a study of blood T cell repertoires in COVID-19 (dated by TCRdb to about 2020). Regarding the study in general: Collaborator samples came from the United States, Italy and Spain and covered acute and convalescent phases of COVID-19. Samples were obtained from the ongoing ImmuneRACE study (first 160 participants) and from some 1,200 subjects provided by 6 global collaborators. Where available, HLA class I and class II types were taken from metadata supplied by the sample provider and were not determined by assay-based typing. Subjects who had been exposed to COVID-19, were actively infected with it, or had recovered from it provided the deeply sampled blood TCRbeta repertoires that made up the dataset. The repertoires were released in a freely available public database intended as a resource for research on the immune response to SARS-CoV-2. The sample metadata nearly always contained a de-identified subject ID, COVID-19 status, age in years and sex. The prospective study material was composed of cDNA or gDNA derived from T cells, B-cell-depleted T cells, or PBMCs.

Summary of the overall study and its limitations: The amount of clinical and demographic metadata varied by source and participant and was provided uncurated.

Participants in the prospective study were enrolled through a virtual design, were aged about 18 to 100 years, and lived in about 25 United States geographic areas. In the prospective study, cohorts were assigned on the basis of participant-reported clinical history obtained from a screening survey and a study questionnaire. Recovered participants in ImmuneRACE Cohort 3 were defined by two consecutive negative NP/OP PCR tests, clearance by a healthcare professional, or resolution of symptoms. In the prospective study, whole blood, serum and a nasopharyngeal or oropharyngeal swab were collected from each participant by mobile phlebotomists. Participants in the prospective study had the option to provide additional blood draws and questionnaires over a 2-month period. Before DNA extraction, blood samples from the prospective study were shipped at room temperature or frozen. Comment on this clone: It lacks a known antigen. Qualities for individual bases were not recorded, and no much larger clone is one base off.

V gives up 4 bases and J gives up 5 bases, and the segment between their germline ends measures 14 bases. The germline V gene supplies CDR1 SGHDN and CDR2 FVKESK. The cysteine opens and the phenylalanine closes a CDR3 of 14 amino acids. The sequence is cut down to CDR3 DNA, 42 bases in frame from base 1. The immunoSEQ Assay, a bias-controlled multiplex PCR, was used to amplify TCRbeta CDR3 regions from genomic DNA. In the paper's pipeline: Within the assay, amplification of reference gene primers was used to estimate how many nucleated cells each sample contained. To quantify the absolute abundance of each unique TCRbeta CDR3 rearrangement, sequence reads were collapsed and filtered. For each sample, productive Simpson clonality was calculated as the square root of Simpson's diversity index over productive rearrangements. Imported from immuneACCESS, the table was reduced by TCRdb to in-frame sequences with V and J called. These copies leave out some clones; in studies compared against another copy, an unresolved V gene accounts for under half, and the cause of the remainder is not known. V and J calls and clone size come straight from that table; D and trimming were deduced from the DNA. This sample has about 300,000 clones in its table, and approximately 84% of those were observed once. Of the sample, over 3.5% is held by the ten largest clones.

Sequenced sample: PBMCs or T cells enriched from blood (not recorded which). The receptor's source is a man aged 30-40 years who had recovered from COVID-19. This chain is built from TRBV14 and TRBJ1-1; the D gene is perhaps TRBD1, from 6 matching bases. In nucleotides, the sequence is TGTGCCAGCAGCCTAGGGGGTTGGGGTACTGAAGCTTTCTTT. It codes for CASSLGGWGTEAFF.